The present entry profiles one TCR beta chain with its context. This clone was counted between two and nine times. The antigen this receptor binds is unknown. No base-level quality is on record; no much larger clone is a single base apart. The cohort comprised hundreds of healthy bone marrow donors. At the time of sampling, all cohort members were nominally healthy, though unrecorded immune exposures were likely present. The donor was CMV seropositive and was included in the group of 250 to 300 seropositive cohort members. A peripheral blood sample was collected from each donor, and TCR beta sequencing was performed on peripheral blood mononuclear cells. The Qiagen DNeasy Blood Extraction Kit was used to extract genomic DNA from the blood cell samples. The sample belongs to a study of cytomegalovirus exposure and HLA in healthy donors (dated by TCRdb to about 2017). For context, the study as a whole: An earlier analysis of several hundred of the donors reported 250 to 300 Gb of sequence data and roughly 110 million unique TCR beta sequences from 190 million or so T cells. Approximately 310 gigabases of sequencing data and approximately 85 million unique TCR sequences were included in an early release covering 550 to 800 HLA-typed donors. Of the roughly 400 genotyped donors, more than 75% were placed in the genetic ancestry cluster associated with self-reported Caucasian donors. The aim of the study was to test whether cataloging public T cell receptors could identify signatures of past pathogen exposure. The study used immunosequencing to profile the T cell repertoires of hundreds of subjects and linked those repertoires to cytomegalovirus serostatus. Besides the first cohort of 666 subjects, a separate validation cohort made up of 120 different subjects was used. To predict cytomegalovirus infection status, the study combined high-throughput TCR immunosequencing, statistical association of individual TCRs with disease status, and machine learning. To study patterns of TCR occurrence, a later analysis re-analyzed previously published TCR beta repertoires from 700 or so donors and added high-resolution HLA genotyping. The later analysis used no new phenotypic data to find candidate immune exposures, relying instead on TCR beta sequences and their occurrence across donors. In an earlier analysis of 587 of the donors, high-throughput TCR beta sequencing was used to judge whether each TCR beta V gene segment behaved as functional or pseudogenic. Donor age, sex, ethnicity and CMV serostatus were collected together with the repertoire data. In a later genetic analysis, genome-wide SNP genotypes for about 65% of the roughly 700 donors were used, and that subset was treated as a discovery cohort. Every repertoire in the discovery cohort had been generated on one and the same sequencing platform. HLA typing included class I and class II loci at four-digit resolution. Typing coverage varied by locus: roughly 629-640 donors for A, B, C, DRB1 and DQB1; under 550 for DQA1; approximately 570 for DPA1; roughly 450 for DPB1. Several DR-DQ haplotypes were treated as single units for association and clustering because of strong linkage in the cohort. On average, around 240,000 unique TCR beta nucleotide sequences were sequenced per donor among about 400 genotyped donors of the cohort, with roughly a sixth of those sequences being non-productive. Results and caveats for the whole study, not just this receptor: Most TCR sequences were seen in very few donors, while some public TCRs were found in many individuals. A further reported finding was that TCR beta sequences accurately predicted the HLA-A and HLA-B alleles for most subjects in the first cohort. Linkage disequilibrium might explain the correlated functional status among segregating V segments, but an unknown experimental factor could not be ruled out. In the study, around 160 TCR beta chains were listed as associated with cytomegalovirus. At a false discovery rate of 0.05, a later analysis linked 16,951 TCR beta sequences to specific HLA alleles. A later genetic analysis reported fewer N-insertions in productive TCRs among donors in an Asian-associated ancestry cluster than the roughly 620-donor mean. A group of highly shared sequence variants was considered likely to be a technical artifact of the sequencing pipeline. A later analysis reported that several top co-occurrence clusters appeared linked to parvovirus B19, influenza, CMV and Epstein-Barr virus. The authors suggested that the approach could potentially be generalized to other disease states and immunological phenotypes. The classifier was reported to diagnose cytomegalovirus status with high specificity and sensitivity in both the original and validation cohorts. In an earlier analysis of approximately 590 of the donors, most TCR beta V segments were observed in productive rearrangements about 87% or about 30% of the time, broadly matching IMGT annotations. V-gene and J-gene trimming of TCR beta chains was associated with a missense DCLRE1C variant in a later genetic analysis, and the association was replicated in an independent cohort. Assigning TCR associations to individual alleles was difficult when HLA alleles, especially DR and DQ, strongly co-occurred. Because HLA typing was unavailable for some donors at each locus, only the typed subset was used in association tests. In a later analysis, HLA-associated TCR beta chains were found to be more clonally expanded and to have lower generation probabilities than equally common non-associated chains. Presence/absence analyses assumed roughly uniform sequencing depth across donors, an assumption that may not hold. According to a later analysis, TCR association rates differed among HLA loci, with DRB1 alleles showing the most associated TCRs and HLA-C alleles showing the fewest. Around 16 rarely observed V segments, including chromosome 9 orphons, were excluded from the earlier analysis of a few hundred of the donors because counts were too low. Most CMV-associated TCR beta chains appeared to be HLA-restricted in a later analysis, and the HLA associations seemed to be driven largely by CMV exposure. The only immune exposure information available for the cohort was CMV serostatus. Some IMGT-functional V segments, including TRBV6-2 and TRBV6-3, could not be told apart with the 87-base-pair reads, so those segments were excluded. Three of the identified cytomegalovirus-associated TCR beta chains were confirmed in vitro to be specific for cytomegalovirus antigens. This cohort had only TCR beta chains sequenced, and the lack of alpha or paired-chain data limited which features could be detected.

The germline V gene (reference sequence) gives CDR1 as GTSNPN and CDR2 as SVGIG. Counted from cysteine to phenylalanine, this CDR3 has 12 amino acids. CDR3 DNA is the only sequence kept; it has 36 bases, read in frame from the first base. At the junction V is shortened by 0 bases and J by 9 bases, with 6 bases in between. Libraries were constructed by the immunoSEQ multiplex PCR assay. The multiplex PCR relied on a mix of 60 forward primers for TCR Vbeta segments and 13 reverse primers for TCR Jbeta segments. Amplification of the CDR3 region of rearranged TCR beta genes was performed with a multiplex PCR assay on genomic DNA. On the Illumina HiSeq System, the amplified TCR beta libraries were sequenced as 87-base-pair reads. In the source study's methods: Across the 670 or so repertoires, a later analysis counted approximately 83 million unique TCR beta chains, 9 million to 14 million of which were shared by at least two donors. A nearest-neighbor algorithm error-corrected the raw reads and collapsed the reads into unique sequences, merging closely related sequences to remove PCR and sequencing errors. CDR3 sequences were aligned to IMGT reference sequences to assign V, D and J gene segments. For a sequence to be retained, a match of at least six nucleotides was required to both a V gene segment and a J gene segment. A rearrangement was called productive if the CDR3 had no stop codons and remained in frame with V and J, and every other rearrangement was called non-productive. CDR3 was defined by IMGT convention, running from the second conserved V-encoded cysteine to the conserved J-encoded phenylalanine. Sequences without an unambiguous match to a single V gene segment were excluded from the earlier analysis of 450 to 650 of the donors. An earlier analysis of a few hundred of the donors called V segments functional above 56.7% productive rearrangements and segregating when the between-donor standard deviation exceeded 5%. A statistical classification framework was developed to diagnose cytomegalovirus status using the catalog of TCR beta chain sequences. V and J gene assignment, in a later analysis, came from comparing TCR nucleotide sequences with IMGT/GENE-DB human TR gene sequences. Using the TCRdist pipeline, a later analysis assigned CDR3 sequences along with most-parsimonious VDJ recombination scenarios. In a later analysis, every TCR beta chain was defined by the combination of its CDR3 amino acid sequence and its V-gene family, and reads without a unique V-gene family were dropped. A later analysis removed several hundred highly shared, low-generation-probability nucleotide sequences to deal with suspected cross-contamination and a sequencing artifact. In a later analysis, a clonal expansion index was calculated for each public chain from normalized within-repertoire ranks of inferred template counts. Generation probabilities in a later analysis came from a VDJ recombination model fitted to out-of-frame rearrangements, and those results were checked against IGoR. In a later analysis, TCR-TCR, TCR-HLA and TCR-CMV co-occurrence was scored with hypergeometric tests, and a repertoire-size bias correction was applied to TCR pairs. To estimate false discovery rates, a later analysis permuted the HLA or CMV assignments 20 times. In a later analysis, co-occurring TCRs were grouped using DBSCAN, and TCRdist sequence similarity was added for clustering within HLA-allele-positive subsets. Repertoires with fewer than 30,000 or more than 120,000 public chains were left out of co-occurrence clustering, as were about 5 repertoires with anomalous nucleotide sharing. Drawn from immuneACCESS, this table holds only the in-frame rearrangements with V and J called that TCRdb kept. Clones are partly lost; checked studies trace under half to an unresolved V gene and leave the rest unexplained. From that table come the V and J calls and clone size; the DNA was used to work out D and trimming. The sample has 150,000 to 200,000 clones on record, about 80% of them singletons. Together, the top ten hold 13% to 15% of the sample.

The sequence was collected from a woman aged 30 to 39 in good health and CMV-seropositive. Input material: PBMCs. The chain is encoded by TRBV30 joined to TRBJ1-6, with no confident D gene call. The sequenced DNA is TGTGCCTGGAGTGTACCCAGTTCACCCCTCCACTTT. Translated, it reads CAWSVPSSPLHF.